This TCR beta chain was captured by sequencing in a study of T-cell memory formation after mild COVID-19 (dated by TCRdb to the early 2020s). Regarding the study in general: TCR sequence clusters from the two donors were found to be largely donor specific. Two young, previously healthy adult volunteers, one female and one male, were included in the cohort. T-cell clones expanding and contracting after mild COVID-19 in a couple of donors were tracked by longitudinal TCRalpha and TCRbeta repertoire sequencing.

The sequencer was an Illumina NovaSeq 6000. TCRalpha and TCRbeta cDNA libraries were built by 5'RACE with constant-segment primers, adding sample barcodes and unique molecular identifiers. Trizol reagent was used to extract RNA from every sample. Amplification of the libraries took two PCR steps, and the second step added a second sample barcode plus Illumina TruSeq adapters. The libraries were sequenced on an Illumina NovaSeq using 2 x 150 bp paired-end reads. In the original analysis: Reads were demultiplexed and collapsed into UMI-guided consensus sequences with migec v1.2.7. Using mixcr v2.1.11, UMI consensuses were aligned to TRA and TRB V and J templates and then assembled into clonotypes. A clonotype was counted as expanded or contracted only if both edgeR and NoisET called the change significant, with noise models trained on biological replicates. For edgeR calls, the cutoffs were a false discovery rate-adjusted p below 0.01 and a log2 fold-change threshold of 1. As an exploratory analysis of dynamics, max-normalized trajectories of the 1000 most abundant clonotypes were examined by PCA with hierarchical clustering. The CD4 or CD8 phenotype of responding clones was assigned using the separately sequenced CD4+ and CD8+ repertoires. The public reads were run again by TCRdb, first through fastp at Q25 and then through MiXCR, and only productive beta chains were kept. Identical CDR3 protein sequences are pooled into one entry, listed with their most common genes and DNA. The V and J calls and clone size come from TCRdb's table, not from the authors' own analysis. The sample records hundreds of thousands of distinct CDR3 sequences, around a sixth of which are singletons. The ten top clones hold approximately 21% of the sample.

PBMCs were isolated by Ficoll-Paque density gradient centrifugation. This clonotype was detected a few times. Its antigen specificity is not known. Base qualities are not provided; no much larger clone lies one nucleotide away. Beyond this particular receptor, the publication reports: SARS-CoV-2 specificity was not confirmed for the second-wave clones peaking on day 37. The study covered only a couple of mild cases, and larger cohorts including severe cases with pre-infection samples were considered necessary. Contracting CD4+ clones were located mainly in the CM and EM memory subsets, whereas CD8+ clones were found to be enriched in EMRA. Some responding clones were detected in pre-infection memory, suggesting pre-existing cross-reactive memory T cells joined the SARS-CoV-2 response. From day 15 to 85, contracting clones showed balanced CD4/CD8 phenotypes, whereas a second wave of clones that expanded from day 15 to 37 leaned towards CD4+.

V loses 0 bases, J loses 13 bases, and the germline ends lie 13 bases apart. The CDR3, cysteine through phenylalanine, is 13 amino acids long. Solely the CDR3 DNA is kept, with 39 bases framed from the first base. Per the germline V gene, ENHRY is the CDR1 and SYGVKD is the CDR2. Material: PBMCs or a T cell subset sorted from them (not recorded which). The V and J segments used are TRBV10-3 and TRBJ2-4; matching of 6 bases hints at TRBD2 as the D gene. The receptor's source is a man aged 18 to 29 who had mild COVID-19 (a few samples of this study predate the infection). The sample titles of this study are shuffled in the database, so cell type and time point are left out; the donor was told from shared clones. The bases read TGTGCCATCAGTGAGTCGCGGGACGGCTCCCAGTACTTC. Translated, this gives CAISESRDGSQYF.